Given below is one TCR beta chain in context. Per germline, CDR1 KGHSH and CDR2 LQKENI. The CDR3 has 17 amino acids. The ends were cut back, 3 bases at V and 2 bases at J, with 18 bases in the middle. The sample belongs to a study of cytomegalovirus exposure and HLA in healthy donors. A multiplex PCR was run with 60 Vbeta primers and 13 Jbeta primers. Using immunoSEQ multiplex PCR, the repertoire was profiled, and TCRdb retains in-frame clones only, with some absent. The sample has more than 140,000 clones; approximately 71% are singletons. This TCR derives from a man aged 35 to 55 in good health and CMV-seronegative. The sequencing sample was made of PBMCs. This chain uses TRBV18 with TRBJ2-3; D might be TRBD1 (5 bases). Written as DNA, the CDR3 is TGTGCCAGCTCACCCTGGGGCGGTCTAGGAAACACAGATACGCAGTATTTT. It encodes CASSPWGGLGNTDTQYF.